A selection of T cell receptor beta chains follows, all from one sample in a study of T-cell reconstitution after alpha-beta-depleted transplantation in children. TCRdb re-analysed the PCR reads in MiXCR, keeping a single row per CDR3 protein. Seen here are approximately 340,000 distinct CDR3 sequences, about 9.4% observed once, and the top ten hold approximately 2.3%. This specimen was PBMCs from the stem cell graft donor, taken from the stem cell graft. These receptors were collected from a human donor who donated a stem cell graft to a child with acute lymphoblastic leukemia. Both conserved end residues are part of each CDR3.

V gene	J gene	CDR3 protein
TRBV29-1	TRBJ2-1	CSVGRLAGGPGNEQFF
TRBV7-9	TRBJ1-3	CASSLPGSGNTIYF
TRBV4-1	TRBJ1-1	CASSQGRGNTEAFF
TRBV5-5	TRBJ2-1	CASSLEPRQGATEQFF
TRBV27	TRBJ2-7	CASSPLTETYEQYF
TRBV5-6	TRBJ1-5	CASSQGTGVQPQHF
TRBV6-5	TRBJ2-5	CASSSELAGGRLGEETQYF
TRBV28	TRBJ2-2	CATRPQNTGELFF
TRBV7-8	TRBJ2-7	CASSLWDSGLSYEQYF
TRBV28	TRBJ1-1	CASSLGRAGGTEAFF
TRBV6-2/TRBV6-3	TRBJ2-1	CASSSYGPGNEQFF
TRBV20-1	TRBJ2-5	CSAGGWEPGLALVETQYF
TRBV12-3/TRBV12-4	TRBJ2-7	CASSLVGNEQYF
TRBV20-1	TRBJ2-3	CSARGQGTADTQYF
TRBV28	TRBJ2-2	CASSSLRGRAPGELFF
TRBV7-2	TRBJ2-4	CASSLGGHIQYF
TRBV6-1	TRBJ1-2	CASSSRRTINYGYTF
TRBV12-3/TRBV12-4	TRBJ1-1	CASSFHTANTEAFF
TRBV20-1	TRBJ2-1	CSAGGPLAGVYNEQFF
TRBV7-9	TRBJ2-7	CASFGGVSYEQYF
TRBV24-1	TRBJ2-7	CATSDKTLSEQYF
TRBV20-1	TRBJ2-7	CSARESWDSYEQYF
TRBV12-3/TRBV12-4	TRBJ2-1	CASSLERALTNSYNEQFF
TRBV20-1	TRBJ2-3	CSASTGLPSTDTQYF
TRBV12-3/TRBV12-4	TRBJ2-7	CASSLKPNYEQYF
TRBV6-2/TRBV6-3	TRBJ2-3	CASSYLGADTQYF
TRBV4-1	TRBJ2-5	CASSQESPRGQETQYF
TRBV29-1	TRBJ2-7	CSVVPASGAGYEQYF
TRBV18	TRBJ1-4	CASSPRPPGQGGEKLFF
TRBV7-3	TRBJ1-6	CASSSTGGNSPLHF
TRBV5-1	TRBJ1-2	CASSPPGEGVATTF
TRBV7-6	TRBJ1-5	CASSKGQGPFEPQHF
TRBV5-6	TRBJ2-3	CASSLSPQTGHGDTQYF
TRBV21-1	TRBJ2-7	CASPRSSRTYEQYF
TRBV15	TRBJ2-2	CATGSANTGELFF